One sample yielded the 16 T cell receptor beta chains listed below, sequenced in a study of shared clonotypes between healthy human individuals. Sequencing was performed with immunoSEQ multiplex PCR; in TCRdb, only in-frame clones are kept and a portion is missing. The sample lists fewer than 1.8 million clones, just under 99% occurring once. The sample was naive CD4+ T cells sorted from blood. The subset was: CD45RA+ positively selected. Every receptor here comes from a man between 25 and 39 years old in good health.

V usage is TRBV4-1 and J usage is TRBJ2-1; D possibly corresponds to TRBD1 (5 bases). CDR3 length equals 19 residues. V shed 4 bases and J shed 4 bases, with 26 bases lying between them. The germline V gene has CDR1 MGHRA and CDR2 YSYEKL. The CDR3 nucleotides are TGCGCCAGCAGCCCTTTTTTAGGGGCCGGCAGTCTAAGATACAATGAGCAGTTCTTC. It is translated as CASSPFLGAGSLRYNEQFF.

V gene TRBV18 combines with J gene TRBJ2-7, with D perhaps TRBD1 (6 bases). The V gene lost 2 bases and the J gene lost 6 bases, with 14 bases spanning the gap. CDR1 and CDR2 (germline): KGHSH, LQKENI. This CDR3 spans 14 amino acids. Here the CDR3 DNA reads TGTGCCAGCTCACCAAAATCGAAACAGGGCGAGCAGTACTTC. Protein product: CASSPKSKQGEQYF.

The chain recombines TRBV11-2 with TRBJ2-5; D may be TRBD1 or TRBD2 (5 bases each). The CDR3 is made up of 15 amino acids. Germline values: CDR1 SGHAT, CDR2 FQNNGV. Trimming stripped 3 bases from V and 5 bases from J, with 16 bases between. The CDR3 sequence: CASSFDPARGETQYF. DNA for the CDR3: TGTGCCAGCAGCTTCGACCCGGCGAGGGGTGAGACCCAGTACTTC.

CDR3 coding DNA: TGTGCCAGCAGTTTAGTGGCTAGCGGCACCGGGGAGCTGTTTTTT. Protein product: CASSLVASGTGELFF. The chain carries TRBV27 and TRBJ2-2; TRBD2 agrees at 7 bases. V shed 2 bases, J shed 4 bases, and the junction held 4 bases outside the gene matches. This CDR3 has 15 residues. Germline loops: CDR1 MNHEY, CDR2 SMNVEV (reference sequence).

The chain employs TRBV28 and TRBJ2-5; D uncertain. Trimming pared 3 bases from V and 6 bases from J, leaving 11 bases between. The germline gives CDR1 MDHEN, CDR2 SYDVKM. CDR3 length: 13 amino acids. CDR3 DNA sequence: TGTGCCAGCAGTTTGGCCCCGGCGAAGACCCAGTACTTC. Encoded protein: CASSLAPAKTQYF.

The V gene is TRBV5-6, the J gene TRBJ1-4; 10 nucleotides align to TRBD1. This CDR3 comprises 15 residues. Germline trimming cut 4 bases from V and 8 bases from J; bases unmatched to any gene: 8. CDR1 SGHDT and CDR2 YYEEEE come from the germline V gene. The CDR3 DNA reads as TGTGCCAGCAGCCTGACCGGGACAGGGGAAGAAAAACTGTTTTTT. Encoded protein: CASSLTGTGEEKLFF.

The chain employs TRBV28 and TRBJ2-6; 9 bases agree with TRBD2. Germline V CDR1 and CDR2: MDHEN, SYDVKM. V was clipped by 7 bases and J by 3 bases; unmatched bases: 4. The CDR3 runs to 15 residues. CDR3 amino acids: CASKQAGGGANVLTF. The CDR3 DNA reads as TGTGCCAGCAAACAAGCGGGAGGTGGGGCCAACGTCCTGACTTTC.

The chain combines TRBV7-9 with TRBJ2-4; no firm D call. The V end was cut by 5 bases, the J end by 1 base, with 15 bases between. Germline CDR1 is SEHNR and CDR2 is FQNEAQ (reference sequence). The CDR3 runs 16 residues. The CDR3 is CASSPKVGLAKNIQYF. CDR3 nucleotide sequence: TGTGCCAGCAGCCCCAAAGTCGGGCTGGCCAAAAACATTCAGTACTTC.

The J gene is TRBJ2-7, the V gene TRBV18, with D possibly matching TRBD2 (5 bases). V shed 5 bases and J shed 3 bases, with 14 bases lying between them. Germline CDR1 KGHSH, CDR2 LQKENI. The CDR3 spans 14 residues. CDR3 region: CASSGGLNDYEQYF. As DNA, the CDR3 is TGTGCCAGCTCAGGCGGGCTGAACGACTACGAGCAGTACTTC.

The chain employs TRBV19 and TRBJ2-7; a weak D match, TRBD1 (5 bases). This CDR3 contains 14 residues. CDR1 and CDR2 from the germline V gene are LNHDA and SQIVND (reference sequence). With 3 bases removed from V and 4 bases from J, the gap between germline ends came to 13 bases. The CDR3 loop reads CASSINLQGYEQYF. For the CDR3, the DNA is TGTGCCAGTAGTATTAACCTTCAGGGTTACGAGCAGTACTTC.

This chain joins TRBV11-3 and TRBJ2-3, with 7 bases aligning to TRBD2. V lost 3 bases, J lost 4 bases, and 7 bases stayed unmatched. There are 15 residues in the CDR3. Germline loops: CDR1 SGHNT, CDR2 YENEEA. The CDR3: CASSLAGASADTQYF. DNA of the CDR3: TGTGCCAGCAGCTTGGCGGGAGCGTCGGCAGATACGCAGTATTTT.

The V and J genes are TRBV27 and TRBJ2-7; 9 bases map to TRBD2. J was trimmed by 4 bases and V by 6 bases; bases with no gene match: 16. This CDR3 has 17 residues. CDR1 MNHEY and CDR2 SMNVEV come from the germline V gene (reference sequence). As DNA, the CDR3 is TGTGCCAGCAGGGAAATAGGGGGGGCTAGCGGGGATTACGAGCAGTACTTC. Its protein product is CASREIGGASGDYEQYF.

The chain combines TRBV28 with TRBJ2-3; 7 bases line up with TRBD2. Germline CDR1 MDHEN, CDR2 SYDVKM. This CDR3 has 16 residues. V lost 6 bases and J lost 1; bases outside the gene matches: 10. The CDR3: CASSWGSGAGTDTQYF. The CDR3 DNA reads TGTGCCAGCAGCTGGGGGAGCGGGGCGGGCACAGATACGCAGTATTTT.

This chain joins TRBV19 and TRBJ2-2; perhaps TRBD1 as D (8 bases). CDR1 and CDR2 (germline): LNHDA, SQIVND (reference sequence). The CDR3 has 16 residues. The V and J ends lost 4 bases and 6 bases respectively, with 18 bases between them. The CDR3 reads CASSTVTGGGAGELFF. In DNA form, the CDR3 reads TGTGCCAGTAGTACCGTAACAGGGGGAGGGGCCGGGGAGCTGTTTTTT.

With regard to this clone: Its ends do not fully match the called genes, so a read error is possible. The chain carries TRBV7-7 and TRBJ2-5; D perhaps matches TRBD2 (6 bases). This CDR3 comprises 14 residues. From germline, CDR1 is SSHAT and CDR2 FNYEAQ (reference sequence). This CDR3 is CASSLSGAMGTQYF. The CDR3 DNA is TGTGCTAGCAGCTTATCGGGAGCTATGGGGACCCAGTACTTC.

The V gene is TRBV14, the J gene TRBJ2-1; D ambiguous. Trimming stripped 1 base from V and 3 bases from J, with 7 bases between. This CDR3 has 14 amino acids. CDR1 and CDR2 from the germline V gene are SGHDN and FVKESK. CDR3 nucleotide sequence: TGTGCCAGCAGCCAAGGCAGTATCTACAATGAGCAGTTCTTC. This encodes CASSQGSIYNEQFF.